This T cell receptor beta chain originates from a study of spatial heterogeneity in lung cancer (dated by TCRdb to 2018 to 2020). In the study overall: Donors were 70 or so patients with early-stage, untreated non-small cell lung cancer from the lung TRACERx cohort. Follow-up PBMC samples were sequenced whenever available, and the median time to follow-up was roughly two years after resection. More beta-chain than alpha-chain transcripts were consistently detected, likely reflecting higher beta-chain transcript abundance. In the raw uncorrected reads, each unique combination of TCR and UMI appeared more than ten times on average. The study quantitatively compared TCR alpha and beta repertoires across multiple tumor regions, matched nontumor lung and blood in non-small cell lung cancer. TCR repertoire features were related to nonsynonymous mutation counts determined by whole-exome sequencing of tumor tissue. At surgery, both alpha and beta chains were TCR-sequenced in 220 tumor regions, approximately 64 matched nontumor lung samples and 56 PBMC samples.

The research as a whole found: Comparisons of baseline and follow-up blood repertoires included only around 15 patients. Ubiquitous expanded tumor TCRs showed up in blood more often at tumor resection than at routine follow-up. Confirming at a functional level the hypothesis that regional TCRs recognize regional mutations was considered to require additional single-cell paired TCR alpha and beta sequencing.

The method behind the library was 5' RACE. Sequencing was performed on a NextSeq 500. The TCR library protocol attached a unique molecular identifier to each TCR cDNA molecule to allow correction of PCR and sequencing errors. Turning to the authors' computational methods: TCR identification, UMI-based error correction and CDR3 extraction were performed with Decombinator tools. TCRs above a frequency of 2 per 1,000, corresponding to the top 1% of the tumor frequency distribution, were defined as expanded. Renyi diversity was calculated using the R vegan package after each repertoire was subsampled 100 times to 5,000 TCRs. CDR3 similarity networks were constructed using string-kernel similarity of amino acid triplets, with links drawn between CDR3s whose pairwise similarity was above 0.82. In TCRdb, the public reads were trimmed at Q25 with fastp and aligned with MiXCR, with productive beta chains retained. One record per CDR3 amino acid sequence lists the most common genes and DNA. TCRdb assigned the V and J calls; the authors' analysis was not used. The sample table records 40,000 to 50,000 distinct CDR3 sequences; 10% to 13% of these occur just once. In total, the top ten clones hold roughly 15% of the sample.

The time point label here, explained by the study, means: blood at routine non-recurrence follow-up after resection. Whole RNA extracted from tumor and nontumor lung tissue, or from cryopreserved PBMC samples, was used for TCR sequencing without cell sorting. A patient was chosen for TCR sequencing only when enough RNA was available from at least two tumor regions. The table lists this clonotype with many counts. This clone's antigen is unknown. It has no much larger one-base neighbor in the sample; base qualities were not kept. V drops 0 bases and J drops 4 bases, leaving 9 bases in between. The germline V gene supplies CDR1 SGHTA and CDR2 FQGNSA. The CDR3 numbers 14 residues from cysteine through phenylalanine. Only the CDR3 part of the read is kept: 42 bases, read in frame from the first base.

The clonotype was recovered from a female donor with early-stage non-small cell lung cancer. This sequence uses TRBV7-2 and TRBJ1-2; TRBD1 is a weak D gene call, 5 bases matching. The input for sequencing was PBMCs, taken at follow-up. The DNA sequence is given as TGTGCCAGCAGCTTAGCGGTCAGGGTCTATGGCTACACCTTC. Its product reads: CASSLAVRVYGYTF.